These T cell receptor beta chains were read from a single sample in a study of T cell repertoires in cytomegalovirus infection. Each CDR3 protein gets one entry after TCRdb re-called the reads with MiXCR. The data hold approximately 630,000 distinct CDR3 sequences, with 20% to 30% observed a single time. Sequences were obtained from CD8+ T cells from PBMCs. These receptors were taken from a human donor in good health (CMV status not recorded). Some clones in this sample may be carry-over from other donors' samples. CDR3s include the opening cysteine and the closing phenylalanine or tryptophan. The D gene is left open where the match is weak. Size is stated for part of the rows, as once, few or many counts, or as a class when the clone is expanded.

d_gene	j_gene	abundance	v_gene	CDR3nt	CDR3aa
NA	TRBJ1-2	NA	TRBV6-5	TGTGCCAGCAGTCCGATGACAGACGATGGCTACACCTTC	CASSPMTDDGYTF
NA	TRBJ2-7	NA	TRBV28	TGTGCCAGCAGTTTTGGCCCGCGGGTGGGGGACTACGAGCAGTACTTC	CASSFGPRVGDYEQYF
TRBD2	TRBJ2-1	few	TRBV7-2	TGTGCCAGCAGCCCCACCCCGTCTAGCGGGGGGGTTGGTGAGCAGTTCTTC	CASSPTPSSGGVGEQFF
TRBD2	TRBJ2-1	NA	TRBV24-1	TGTGCCACCAGTGATTTTGGCAGGGACTACCAAAATGAGCAGTTCTTC	CATSDFGRDYQNEQFF
TRBD1	TRBJ1-1	few	TRBV6-1	TGTGCCAGCAGCTTTACAGGGGGAGGAGATGAAGCTTTCTTT	CASSFTGGGDEAFF
NA	TRBJ2-2	few	TRBV15	TGTGCCACCACGGGGAACACCGGGGAGCTGTTTTTT	CATTGNTGELFF
NA	TRBJ2-1	NA	TRBV12-3/TRBV12-4	TGTGCCAGCAGTTTTCTAGGGGACCACAATGAGCAGTTCTTC	CASSFLGDHNEQFF
NA	TRBJ2-4	many	TRBV12-3/TRBV12-4	TGTGCCAGCAGTGATGGTTATCTTCAGTACTTC	CASSDGYLQYF
NA	TRBJ2-1	NA	TRBV12-5	TGTGCTAGTGGCTCGACGGGATCTTCCTACAATGAGCAGTTCTTC	CASGSTGSSYNEQFF
TRBD2	TRBJ2-1	NA	TRBV6-5	TGTGCCAGCAGTTACTCGGGGGTAAAGCGGGGGGGCCTTGGCAATGAGCAGTTCTTC	CASSYSGVKRGGLGNEQFF
TRBD2	TRBJ2-7	NA	TRBV7-2	TGTGCCAGCAGCCTAACTAGCGAGGACTACGAGCAGTACTTC	CASSLTSEDYEQYF
NA	TRBJ2-5	many	TRBV6-2/TRBV6-3	TGTGCCAGCACCCTCTGGGAACTTCAAGAGACCCAGTACTTC	CASTLWELQETQYF
TRBD1	TRBJ2-5	many	TRBV7-6	TGTGCCAGCAGCTTACTAGACAGGGTCCAAGAGACCCAGTACTTC	CASSLLDRVQETQYF
NA	TRBJ1-2	NA	TRBV6-8	TGTGCCAGCAGCCCCGAGGTCCGGGCATCGGCCTATGGCTACACCTTC	CASSPEVRASAYGYTF
NA	TRBJ1-2	NA	TRBV29-1	TGCAGCGCCCCTCGTGCGAACTATGGCTACACCTTC	CSAPRANYGYTF
NA	TRBJ1-4	NA	TRBV28	TGTGCCAGCAGTCCCGACCCCGGGGGCGAAAAACTGTTTTTT	CASSPDPGGEKLFF
TRBD2	TRBJ2-1	few	TRBV27	TGTGCCAGCAGTTTAACACTAGCACCGGGAGGGAATGAGCAGTTCTTC	CASSLTLAPGGNEQFF
NA	TRBJ2-3	many	TRBV28	TGTGCCAGCAGTCCGGATCGGAGCACAGATACGCAGTATTTT	CASSPDRSTDTQYF
NA	TRBJ1-2	few	TRBV12-3/TRBV12-4	TGTGCCAGCAGTTCCGGGACCTCCTATGGCTACACCTTC	CASSSGTSYGYTF
NA	TRBJ1-1	many	TRBV6-5	TGTGCCACCCTAGGTGGGCAGAGAGAAGCTTTCTTT	CATLGGQREAFF
TRBD1	TRBJ2-1	many	TRBV10-3	TGTGCCATCAGCCGGACAGGGGAGGCCTACAATGAGCAGTTCTTC	CAISRTGEAYNEQFF
NA	TRBJ2-1	NA	TRBV11-3	TGTGCCAGCAGCTTACCGCCGAAGGATGAGCAGTTCTTC	CASSLPPKDEQFF
NA	TRBJ2-7	many	TRBV7-6	TGTGCCAGCAGCGGCGGGGCAGGCTTCTCCTACGAGCAGTACTTC	CASSGGAGFSYEQYF
NA	TRBJ2-7	NA	TRBV7-9	TGTGCCAGCAGCCGGACCGGGGACCCCACAGCCGAGCAGTACTTC	CASSRTGDPTAEQYF
NA	TRBJ2-1	few	TRBV15	TGTGCCACCAGCAGCGCCGGGACTTCACTACATCAGTTCTTC	CATSSAGTSLHQFF
NA	TRBJ2-5	many	TRBV7-2	TGTGCCAGCAGCTTTACCCTGGGGGTTCCAGGGTACCAAGAGACCCAGTACTTC	CASSFTLGVPGYQETQYF
TRBD1	TRBJ2-7	many	TRBV5-6	TGTGCCAGCAGCTACGACAGGGGGGGATTCTACGAGCAGTACTTC	CASSYDRGGFYEQYF
TRBD1	TRBJ2-1	many	TRBV27	TGTGCCAGCGGATTAGGGGACAGTGAGCAGTTCTTC	CASGLGDSEQFF
TRBD1	TRBJ2-3	many	TRBV7-7	TGTGCTAGCAGCCCCCGGACAGGGGGTGGCACAGATACGCAGTATTTT	CASSPRTGGGTDTQYF
NA	TRBJ1-2	NA	TRBV6-4	TGTGCCAGCAGTGATGGGGGGCCGAATGGCTACACCTTC	CASSDGGPNGYTF
TRBD1	TRBJ1-2	NA	TRBV6-6	TGTGCCAGCAGTAGCGAGGGGGCCGTTGGCTATGGCTACACCTTC	CASSSEGAVGYGYTF
TRBD2	TRBJ2-2	NA	TRBV29-1	TGCAGCGGACGGGGGGGGGTGAACACCGGGGAGCTGTTTTTT	CSGRGGVNTGELFF
NA	TRBJ1-2	few	TRBV2	TGTGCCAGCATCGAAAGCCTGGTGGGCTACACCTTC	CASIESLVGYTF
TRBD1	TRBJ1-2	NA	TRBV4-3	TGCGCCAGCAGCCGAGACACAGGACAGGTCTACACCTTC	CASSRDTGQVYTF
NA	TRBJ1-1	many	TRBV7-6	TGTGCCAGCAGCTTGACAGGCCAGTACACTGAAGCTTTCTTT	CASSLTGQYTEAFF
NA	TRBJ2-5	few	TRBV7-9	TGTGCCAGCAGCTCCCGGGACAAAAGGGGAGAGACCCAGTACTTC	CASSSRDKRGETQYF
NA	TRBJ2-1	NA	TRBV27	TGTGCCAGCAGTCATGGAAGTAAGGGGTATGAGCAGTTCTTC	CASSHGSKGYEQFF